The 32 T cell receptor beta chains below come from one sample, sequenced in a study of cytomegalovirus exposure and HLA in healthy donors. With 60 Vbeta and 13 Jbeta primers, the PCR was carried out. Clones were read by immunoSEQ multiplex PCR, and TCRdb kept only the in-frame ones, dropping some. Here the sample spans some 200,000 clones, more than 80% being singletons. Sequencing used PBMCs. The receptor source for this set is a woman aged 50 to 60 in good health and CMV-seropositive.

This chain uses TRBV5-4 with TRBJ2-5; the match to TRBD2 covers 8 bases. Germline assignment: CDR1 SGHNT and CDR2 YYREEE (reference sequence). The CDR3 has 17 residues. The V and J ends lost 1 base and 5 bases, in that order; junction bases with no gene match: 13. CDR3 in amino acids: CASSLIWSGGRMETQYF. The DNA of the CDR3 is TGTGCCAGCAGCTTGATATGGTCGGGGGGGAGGATGGAGACCCAGTACTTC.

The chain joins TRBV10-1 to TRBJ2-1; TRBD2 might be the D (5 bases). The CDR3 has 13 residues. V was trimmed by 3 bases and J by 8 bases, leaving 11 bases between them. Per germline, CDR1 WNHNN and CDR2 SYGVQD (reference sequence). The CDR3, as DNA: TGCGCCAGCAGTGAAAATCACGGGGATGAGCAGTTCTTC. Translating gives CASSENHGDEQFF.

The V and J genes are TRBV7-2 and TRBJ1-1; no clear D. The V gene's germline CDR1 is SGHTA and CDR2 FQGNSA. The CDR3 is made up of 12 amino acids. V was cut by 2 bases and J by 2 bases, with 3 bases left in between. Here the CDR3 reads CASSLSNTEAFF. Written as DNA, the CDR3 is TGTGCCAGCAGCTTATCAAACACTGAAGCTTTCTTT.

The CDR3 bases are TGTGCCAGCAGCCCCCCGAGGGGAGGGTCCTGGAACACTGAAGCTTTCTTT. This codes for CASSPPRGGSWNTEAFF. This chain uses TRBV9 with TRBJ1-1, with D possibly matching TRBD1 (5 bases). The V end lost 4 bases, the J end lost 1 base, and 20 bases lay between the germline ends. Germline values: CDR1 SGDLS, CDR2 YYNGEE. The CDR3 covers 17 residues.

The V gene is TRBV27, the J gene TRBJ1-6; 7 nucleotides align to TRBD1. The CDR3 runs to 15 residues. The J segment lost 7 bases and the V segment lost 3 bases, leaving 6 bases of the junction unmatched. Germline-derived CDR1 and CDR2 are MNHEY and SMNVEV (reference sequence). As DNA, the CDR3 is TGTGCCAGCAGTTTGAGGGGGCCTGGAAATTCACCCCTCCACTTT. As protein: CASSLRGPGNSPLHF.

The chain is built from TRBV15 and TRBJ2-5; D perhaps matches TRBD1 (6 bases). The J call may be mistaken, given a closer DNA end match to TRBJ2-7. Germline loops: CDR1 LNHNV, CDR2 YYDKDF (reference sequence). The CDR3 extends over 13 amino acids. CDR3 nucleotides: TGTGCCACCAGCACAGGGGATAACTACGAGCAGTACTTC. Translated: CATSTGDNYEQYF.

The chain employs TRBV28 and TRBJ1-2, with 7 nucleotides matching TRBD1. Unmatched junction bases numbered 8, after V lost 5 bases and J lost 5 bases. The length of the CDR3 is 14 residues. Germline V gene lookup returns CDR1 MDHEN and CDR2 SYDVKM. The CDR3 coding sequence is TGTGCCAGCAGTCCCCCCGGACAGGATTATGGCTACACCTTC. It yields the protein CASSPPGQDYGYTF.

This chain connects TRBV2 to TRBJ2-5; D is possibly TRBD1 (6 bases). This CDR3 spans 14 amino acids. V was cut by 4 bases and J by 4 bases, with 13 bases left in between. Looked up from germline, CDR1 is SNHLY and CDR2 is FYNNEI. DNA of the CDR3: TGTGCCAGCAGTGGTGGGGGCGGTTTAGAGACCCAGTACTTC. Encoded protein: CASSGGGGLETQYF.

The CDR3 sequence: CASSQQTGGYQPQHF. Written as DNA, the CDR3 is TGTGCCAGCAGCCAGCAAACAGGGGGCTATCAGCCCCAGCATTTT. This chain links TRBV4-2 with TRBJ1-5; TRBD1 agrees at 9 bases. With V trimmed by 3 bases and J by 5 bases, 5 bases remained unmatched. CDR3 length: 15 amino acids. Germline V gene lookup returns CDR1 LGHNA and CDR2 YNFKEQ.

The chain joins TRBV11-3 to TRBJ1-2, with D perhaps matching TRBD1 (6 bases). The length of the CDR3 is 15 residues. CDR1 and CDR2 from the germline V gene are SGHNT and YENEEA. Trimming pared 5 bases from V and 4 bases from J, leaving 17 bases between. The CDR3 protein is CASSPGSLQGYGYTF. CDR3 nucleotides: TGTGCCAGCAGCCCAGGGTCCTTACAGGGCTATGGCTACACCTTC.

The V and J genes are TRBV7-9 and TRBJ2-2; 7 nucleotides align to TRBD1. This CDR3 has 13 residues. V lost 3 bases, J lost 7 bases, and 2 bases stayed unmatched. Germline loops: CDR1 SEHNR, CDR2 FQNEAQ (reference sequence). The CDR3 loop is CASSLQGDGELFF. For the CDR3, the DNA is TGTGCCAGCAGCTTGCAGGGGGACGGGGAGCTGTTTTTT.

This clone was detected once. The chain has TRBV2 and TRBJ2-3; 8 bases fit TRBD2. CDR1 is SNHLY, CDR2 FYNNEI, per germline. This CDR3 spans 15 amino acids. V dropped 5 bases and J dropped 5; count of bases not matched to a gene: 9. The CDR3 here is CASSPPGGQGDTQYF. CDR3 nucleotide sequence: TGTGCCAGCAGTCCCCCGGGGGGGCAGGGAGATACGCAGTATTTT.

The rearrangement joins TRBV15 to TRBJ1-5; TRBD1 is a possible D gene (6 bases). CDR1 is LNHNV, CDR2 YYDKDF, per germline (reference sequence). The CDR3 consists of 14 residues. Trimming removed 7 bases from V and 3 bases from J, with 13 bases in between. The DNA of the CDR3 is TGTGCCACCATGGACAGCCTTTTCAATCAGCCCCAGCATTTT. Translated, it gives CATMDSLFNQPQHF. Looking up the rest from reference TRBV15 and TRBJ1-5 gives the full variable domain: DAMVIQNPRYQVTQFGKPVTLSCSQTLNHNVMYWYQQKSSQAPKLLFHYYDKDFNNEADTPDNFQSRRPNTSFCFLDIRSPGLGDTAMYLCATMDSLFNQPQHFGDGTRLSIL.

The genes are TRBV7-6 and TRBJ2-3, with D unresolved. The CDR3 has 12 residues. V lost 3 bases and J lost 4, with 5 bases in between. Germline assignment: CDR1 SGHVS and CDR2 FNYEAQ. The CDR3 DNA reads TGTGCCAGCAGCTTCGCGGCAGATACGCAGTATTTT. It encodes CASSFAADTQYF.

The rearrangement joins TRBV4-1 to TRBJ1-2; no definite D call. Trimming removed 0 bases from V and 10 bases from J, with 15 bases in between. The CDR3 is 14 residues long. CDR1 is MGHRA, CDR2 YSYEKL, per germline. The CDR3 region has the DNA TGCGCCAGCAGCCAAGATCCCGGGAGATTTTACTACACCTTC. Translated, it gives CASSQDPGRFYYTF.

This chain joins TRBV5-1 and TRBJ2-5; D is uncertain. Germline-derived CDR1 and CDR2 are SGHRS and YFSETQ. This CDR3 contains 12 residues. The V end lost 5 bases, the J end lost 2 bases, and 7 bases lay between the germline ends. CDR3 DNA sequence: TGCGCCAGCAGAGTCAGGCAAGAGACCCAGTACTTC. Translated: CASRVRQETQYF.

J is TRBJ2-1 and V is TRBV5-1; TRBD2 matches at 14 bases. CDR1 is SGHRS, CDR2 YFSETQ, per germline. This CDR3 spans 16 amino acids. Trimming at V came to 4 bases and at J to 8 bases, leaving 8 bases not matched to a gene. The CDR3 DNA follows: TGCGCCAGCAGCCTTCGACTAGCGGGGGGGCATGATGAGCAGTTCTTC. Translation: CASSLRLAGGHDEQFF. Combining the CDR3 with reference TRBV5-1 and TRBJ2-1 gives the whole variable domain KAGVTQTPRYLIKTRGQQVTLSCSPISGHRSVSWYQQTPGQGLQFLFEYFSETQRNKGNFPGRFSGRQFSNSRSEMNVSTLELGDSALYLCASSLRLAGGHDEQFFGPGTRLTVL.

This clone was observed once. The chain is built from TRBV7-2 and TRBJ1-1; possible D gene TRBD1, 6 bases. CDR3 size: 14 residues. Germline lookup yields CDR1 SGHTA and CDR2 FQGNSA. Trimming pared 5 bases from V and 4 bases from J, leaving 14 bases between. The CDR3 sequence: CASSVDRIGTEAFF. The CDR3 coding sequence is TGTGCCAGCAGCGTTGACAGGATTGGCACTGAAGCTTTCTTT.

The chain couples TRBV7-9 to TRBJ2-7; 9 bases fit TRBD2. Trimming took 5 bases from V and 0 from J; bases not matched to a gene: 14. The CDR3 runs to 18 residues. In germline, CDR1 is SEHNR, CDR2 FQNEAQ (reference sequence). CDR3 DNA sequence: TGTGCCAGCAGCCCATACCGAATCGAGCGGGGGGCCTCCTACGAGCAGTACTTC. This codes for CASSPYRIERGASYEQYF.

This chain connects TRBV5-1 to TRBJ2-1; D is ambiguous. Germline assignment: CDR1 SGHRS and CDR2 YFSETQ. V lost 2 bases and J lost 3, with 12 bases in between. This CDR3 spans 15 amino acids. The chain's CDR3 is CASSLGQALYNEQFF. In DNA form, the CDR3 reads TGCGCCAGCAGCTTAGGTCAGGCCCTCTACAATGAGCAGTTCTTC.

The chain is built from TRBV28 and TRBJ1-6, with TRBD1 identical over 7 bases. The germline CDR1 and CDR2 sequences are MDHEN and SYDVKM. Trimming cost V 6 bases and J 7 bases; bases outside gene matches: 3. The length of the CDR3 is 13 residues. The CDR3 is CASRAGGNSPLHF. In DNA form, the CDR3 reads TGTGCCAGCAGAGCAGGGGGAAATTCACCCCTCCACTTT. The full variable domain, its missing parts supplied by reference TRBV28 and TRBJ1-6, is DVKVTQSSRYLVKRTGEKVFLECVQDMDHENMFWYRQDPGLGLRLIYFSYDVKMKEKGDIPEGYSVSREKKERFSLILESASTNQTSMYLCASRAGGNSPLHFGNGTRLTVT.

The chain couples TRBV2 to TRBJ2-7; 8 nucleotides agree with TRBD2. V lost 6 bases and J lost 3; bases outside the gene matches: 7. Germline-derived CDR1 and CDR2 are SNHLY and FYNNEI. This CDR3 spans 14 amino acids. In nucleotides, the CDR3 is TGTGCCAGCAGGAGAGGCGGGGGGATCTACGAGCAGTACTTC. The encoded protein is CASRRGGGIYEQYF.

As to this clone: An end of the junction differs from the germline gene, which may be a read error. The rearrangement links TRBV7-9 to TRBJ2-7; 10 nucleotides align to TRBD2. Germline CDR1 and CDR2: SEHNR and FQNEAQ (reference sequence). This CDR3 is built from 14 residues. As DNA, the CDR3 is TGTGCCAGCAGTCGGCTAGCGGGGGACTACGGGCAGTACTTC. As protein: CASSRLAGDYGQYF.

This chain links TRBV4-2 with TRBJ2-7; D ambiguous. CDR3 size: 14 residues. V lost 0 bases, J lost 2 bases, and 8 bases lay in between. The germline V gene encodes CDR1 LGHNA and CDR2 YNFKEQ. The CDR3 here is CASSQDDLTYEQYF. The CDR3 coding sequence is TGTGCCAGCAGCCAAGATGACTTAACCTACGAGCAGTACTTC.

This clone was counted a few times. The CDR3 DNA follows: TGTGCCAGCAGGGGGACAGGGAGTAATTCACCCCTCCACTTT. Translation gives CASRGTGSNSPLHF. The V gene is TRBV6-6, the J gene TRBJ1-6, with 9 bases identical to TRBD1. V lost 6 bases to trimming and J lost 6 bases; unmatched junction nucleotides: 3. CDR3 length: 14 residues. The germline gives CDR1 MNHNY, CDR2 SVGAGI (reference sequence).

This rearrangement joins TRBV19 to TRBJ2-5; D remains ambiguous. The CDR3 contains 13 residues. V lost 2 bases to trimming and J lost 4 bases, with 8 bases between them. Germline V gene lookup returns CDR1 LNHDA and CDR2 SQIVND (reference sequence). This CDR3 reads CASSIIPSETQYF. CDR3 nucleotide sequence: TGTGCCAGTAGTATAATCCCTTCAGAGACCCAGTACTTC.

The chain uses TRBV30 and TRBJ2-3; D unclear. V lost 2 bases and J lost 2, with 5 bases in between. CDR1 and CDR2 (germline): GTSNPN, SVGIG (reference sequence). The CDR3 runs 12 residues. CDR3 loop: CAWSWATDTQYF. CDR3 coding DNA: TGTGCCTGGAGTTGGGCCACAGATACGCAGTATTTT.

This clone was seen only a few times. The chain employs TRBV30 and TRBJ1-5; D possibly corresponds to TRBD1 (6 bases). Trimming removed 0 bases from V and 7 bases from J, with 13 bases in between. The CDR3 is 14 amino acids. From germline, CDR1 is GTSNPN and CDR2 SVGIG (reference sequence). Here the CDR3 reads CAWSVLGAGQPQHF. The CDR3 DNA reads as TGTGCCTGGAGTGTACTGGGGGCCGGGCAGCCCCAGCATTTT. Looking up the rest from reference TRBV30 and TRBJ1-5 gives the full variable domain: SQTIHQWPATLVQPVGSPLSLECTVEGTSNPNLYWYRQAAGRGLQLLFYSVGIGQISSEVPQNLSASRPQDRQFILSSKKLLLSDSGFYLCAWSVLGAGQPQHFGDGTRLSIL.

The chain joins TRBV6-1 to TRBJ1-3, with a tentative D call TRBD1 (5 bases). V was clipped by 4 bases and J by 4 bases, with 11 bases between them. This CDR3 comprises 14 residues. The germline V gene encodes CDR1 MNHNS and CDR2 SASEGT. CDR3 residues: CASSGATVGNTIYF. CDR3 nucleotide sequence: TGTGCCAGCAGTGGGGCGACAGTCGGAAACACCATATATTTT.

The rearrangement joins TRBV5-1 to TRBJ2-2, with D possibly being TRBD1 (6 bases). Germline V lookup: CDR1 SGHRS, CDR2 YFSETQ. Trimming took 4 bases from V and 4 from J, leaving 14 bases between them. The CDR3 is made up of 15 amino acids. The CDR3 nucleotides are TGCGCCAGCAGCAACAGGGTTGGCAGCACCGGGGAGCTGTTTTTT. The encoded protein is CASSNRVGSTGELFF.

This clone was recorded a few times. V and J are TRBV7-3 and TRBJ2-7; 7 positions match TRBD1. The CDR3 contains 12 residues. Germline trimming cut 2 bases from V and 8 bases from J; bases unmatched to any gene: 3. CDR1 and CDR2 from the germline V gene are SGHTA and FQGTGA. The CDR3 nucleotides are TGTGCCAGCAGCTTAGAAAGGGGGCAGCAGTACTTC. Amino acids: CASSLERGQQYF.

The gene calls are TRBV2 and TRBJ1-6, with TRBD1 matching over 9 bases. CDR3 length equals 15 residues. Germline V gives CDR1 SNHLY, CDR2 FYNNEI. With 2 bases clipped from V and 7 bases from J, the junction kept 3 bases outside the gene matches. In DNA, the CDR3 is TGTGCCAGCAGTGAAATTGGGACAGGGAATTCACCCCTCCACTTT. Translating it yields CASSEIGTGNSPLHF.